This TCR beta chain was profiled in a study of T-cell reconstitution after alpha-beta-depleted transplantation in children. Library preparation (for TCRbeta) was performed with unique molecular identifiers. Using its own MiXCR run on the PCR reads, TCRdb lists one record per CDR3 protein. The sample contains fewer than 550,000 distinct CDR3 sequences, about an eighth of which appear only once. In the case of this clonotype: Its antigen is as yet unknown.

Trimming pared 1 base from V and 0 bases from J, leaving 10 bases between. From germline, CDR1 is MNHEY and CDR2 SVGEGT. CDR3 length equals 16 residues. Study observations and caveats: The study reportedly traced alpha-beta T cells about two months after transplant to several hundred expanded graft clones.

The sample was PBMCs, mostly from graft donor cells, taken 180 days after TCRalphabeta/CD19-depleted stem cell transplant. The clonotype originates from a female patient aged 2 to 10 who had a stem cell transplant for aplastic anemia, so the T cells may come from the graft donor. The rearrangement uses TRBV6-2 or TRBV6-3 and TRBJ2-1; unclear D gene. The CDR3 loop is CASSYFRWGSYNEQFF. DNA for the CDR3: TGTGCCAGCAGTTACTTTCGCTGGGGCTCCTACAATGAGCAGTTCTTC.